The source of this T cell receptor (beta chain) is a study of T-cell reconstitution after alpha-beta-depleted transplantation in children. General study findings and limits: Roughly two months post-transplant, alpha-beta T cells reportedly originated from several hundred graft clones that had expanded. At day 60, the high TCRbeta diversity found in some patients originated from recipient T cells and thymic progenitors that had survived. A year post-transplant, T-cell counts and diversity derived mostly from newly produced T cells.

Preparation of the TCRbeta library was carried out with unique molecular identifiers. MiXCR, run by TCRdb on the PCR reads, gives a single entry per CDR3 protein. Among 580,000 or so distinct CDR3 sequences listed, roughly 23% were seen once. V lost 4 bases and J lost 0, with 13 bases in between. CDR3 length equals 16 residues. Germline V gene sequence: CDR1 MNHNS, CDR2 SASEGT. Only a few counts were recorded for this clonotype. Its antigen is currently unknown. The TCR sequence derives from a boy under two years old who had a stem cell transplant for acute myeloid leukemia, so the T cells may come from the graft donor. The sample in question was PBMCs, mostly from graft donor cells, obtained 360 days after TCRalphabeta/CD19-depleted stem cell transplant. The chain uses TRBV6-1 and TRBJ1-3; possible D gene TRBD1, 5 bases. The CDR3 spells CASSGLTVPSGNTIYF. DNA for the CDR3: TGTGCCAGCAGTGGATTGACAGTCCCCTCTGGAAACACCATATATTTT.